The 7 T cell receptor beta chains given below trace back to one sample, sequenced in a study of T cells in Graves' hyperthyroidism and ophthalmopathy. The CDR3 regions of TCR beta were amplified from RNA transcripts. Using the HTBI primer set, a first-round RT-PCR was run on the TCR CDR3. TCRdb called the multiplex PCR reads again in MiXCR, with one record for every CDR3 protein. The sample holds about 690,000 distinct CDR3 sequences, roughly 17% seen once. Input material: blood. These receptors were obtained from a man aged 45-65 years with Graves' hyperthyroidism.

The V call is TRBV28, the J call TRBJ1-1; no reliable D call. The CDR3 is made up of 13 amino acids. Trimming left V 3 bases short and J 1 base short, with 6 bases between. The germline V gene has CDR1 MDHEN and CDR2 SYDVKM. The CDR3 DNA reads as TGTGCCAGCAGTTTGAGAACGAACACTGAAGCTTTCTTT. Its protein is CASSLRTNTEAFF.

In DNA, the CDR3 is TGTGCCAGTAGTATGGACCAGGAAGACCCGTATGGCTACACCTTC. It specifies CASSMDQEDPYGYTF. The chain combines TRBV19 with TRBJ1-2, with D unclear. V lost 3 bases, J lost 5 bases, and 16 bases lay in between. This CDR3 contains 15 residues. Germline assignment: CDR1 LNHDA and CDR2 SQIVND (reference sequence).

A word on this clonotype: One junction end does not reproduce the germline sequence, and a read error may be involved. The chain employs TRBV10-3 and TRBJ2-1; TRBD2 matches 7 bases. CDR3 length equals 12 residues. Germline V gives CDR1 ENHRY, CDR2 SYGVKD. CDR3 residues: CVISGTHNEQFF. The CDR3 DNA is TGTGTCATCAGCGGGACCCACAATGAGCAGTTCTTC.

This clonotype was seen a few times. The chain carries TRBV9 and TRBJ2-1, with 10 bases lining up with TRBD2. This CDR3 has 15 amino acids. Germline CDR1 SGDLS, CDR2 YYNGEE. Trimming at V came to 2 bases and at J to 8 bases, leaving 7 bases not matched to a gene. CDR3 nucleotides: TGTGCCAGCAGCGTTACTAGCGGGACGCTTGATGAGCAGTTCTTC. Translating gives CASSVTSGTLDEQFF.

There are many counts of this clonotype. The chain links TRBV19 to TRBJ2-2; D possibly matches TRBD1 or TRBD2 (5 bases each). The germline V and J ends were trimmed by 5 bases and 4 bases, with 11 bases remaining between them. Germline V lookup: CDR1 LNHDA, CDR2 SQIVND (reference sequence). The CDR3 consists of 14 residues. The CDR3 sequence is CASSVAGTTGELFF. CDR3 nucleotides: TGTGCCAGTAGTGTCGCAGGGACCACCGGGGAGCTGTTTTTT.

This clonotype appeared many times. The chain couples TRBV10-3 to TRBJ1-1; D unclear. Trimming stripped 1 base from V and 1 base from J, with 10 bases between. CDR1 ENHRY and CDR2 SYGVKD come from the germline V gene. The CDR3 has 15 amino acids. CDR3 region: CAISEFGPSNTEAFF. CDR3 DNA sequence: TGTGCCATCAGTGAGTTCGGCCCCTCGAACACTGAAGCTTTCTTT.

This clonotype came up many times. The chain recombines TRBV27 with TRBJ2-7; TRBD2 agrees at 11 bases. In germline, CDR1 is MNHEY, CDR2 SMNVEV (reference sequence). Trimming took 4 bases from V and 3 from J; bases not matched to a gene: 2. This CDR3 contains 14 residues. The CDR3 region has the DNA TGTGCCAGCAGTTGGGGACTAGCGGACTACGAGCAGTACTTC. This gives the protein CASSWGLADYEQYF.